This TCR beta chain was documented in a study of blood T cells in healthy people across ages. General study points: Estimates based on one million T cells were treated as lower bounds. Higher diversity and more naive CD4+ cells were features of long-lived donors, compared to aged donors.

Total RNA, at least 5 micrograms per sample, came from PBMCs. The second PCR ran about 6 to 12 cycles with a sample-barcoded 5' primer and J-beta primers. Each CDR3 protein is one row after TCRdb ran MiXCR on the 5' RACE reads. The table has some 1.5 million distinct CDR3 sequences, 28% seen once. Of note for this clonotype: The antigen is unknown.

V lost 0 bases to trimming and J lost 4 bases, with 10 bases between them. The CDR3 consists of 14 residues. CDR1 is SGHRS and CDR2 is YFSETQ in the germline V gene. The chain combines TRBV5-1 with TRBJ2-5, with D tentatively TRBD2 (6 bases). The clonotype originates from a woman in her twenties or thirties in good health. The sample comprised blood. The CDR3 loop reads CASSLASRGETQYF. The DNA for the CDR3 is TGCGCCAGCAGCTTGGCCTCGCGGGGAGAGACCCAGTACTTC.